The entry below describes one T cell receptor (beta chain). Original processing methods: Amplification of reference gene primers provided the estimated nucleated cell counts. Assay: immunoSEQ multiplex PCR; the TCRdb copy retains only in-frame clones and omits some. V, J and clone size derive from that table, while D and trimming were established from the DNA sequence. The sample has some 290,000 clones, about nine tenths seen once. The sample originates from a study of blood T cell repertoires in COVID-19. Overall study: Donors in the United States, Italy and Spain gave samples during acute or convalescent COVID-19. PBMCs, B-cell-depleted T cells, or T cells were the source of the cDNA or gDNA that made up the material.

Germline V CDR1 and CDR2: SGHAT, FQNNGV. CDR3 length: 15 amino acids. V gave up 5 bases and J gave up 2 bases; unmatched junction bases: 5. Those enrolled in Seattle joined during active infection and were followed longitudinally afterward. J is TRBJ2-5 and V is TRBV11-2, with 10 nucleotides matching TRBD2. Specimen: peripheral blood. This sequence was found in a woman under 40 with COVID-19, enrolled during active disease. The CDR3 sequence: CASSPGLAAQETQYF. The CDR3 DNA sequence: TGTGCCAGCAGCCCTGGACTAGCGGCACAAGAGACCCAGTACTTC.